This T cell receptor (beta chain) is from a study of T cell responses to AZD1222 COVID-19 vaccine. Study-wide findings and caveats: Reports say nearly half of spike-specific TCRs go after unmutated variant regions. Clonal diversity may have been underestimated, and the donors were mostly white British, with more females than males. Repertoires were collected only later (after the peak T cell response had occurred).

The protocol was immunoSEQ multiplex PCR, while the TCRdb copy is restricted to in-frame clones and leaves out a portion. The profile shows about 120,000 clones, around nine tenths of them singletons. The V end lost 2 bases, the J end lost 6 bases, and 13 bases lay between the germline ends. CDR3 length: 14 residues. Per the germline V gene, CDR1 is SNHLY and CDR2 is FYNNEI. For this clone: Its matching antigen is unknown.

The V call is TRBV2, the J call TRBJ1-2; the D is unclear. The TCR originated in an adult in good health. This specimen was peripheral blood, taken on day 0 of AZD1222 vaccination. CDR3 nucleotide sequence: TGTGCCAGCAGTGAAATGGACGGGCTGAATGGCTACACCTTC. Amino acids: CASSEMDGLNGYTF.